A single sample gave rise to the 9 T cell receptor beta chains below, sequenced in a study of cytomegalovirus exposure and HLA in healthy donors. 60 Vbeta and 13 Jbeta primers were used in PCR. This table comes from immunoSEQ multiplex PCR, and its TCRdb copy is limited to in-frame clones, with some not included. The top ten hold less than 3.5% of the sample, which has some 150,000 clones, 65% to 85% seen once. Sequencing input: PBMCs. These receptors were taken from a man younger than 35 in good health and CMV-seronegative.

Points on this clone: One junction end does not reproduce the germline sequence, and a read error may be involved. The chain carries TRBV7-9 and TRBJ1-1; 8 bases agree with TRBD1. Germline V gene lookup returns CDR1 SEHNR and CDR2 FQNEAQ (reference sequence). This CDR3 comprises 14 residues. The CDR3 loop reads CSSSKQGAMTEAFF. Here the CDR3 DNA reads TGTTCCAGCAGCAAGCAGGGGGCGATGACTGAAGCTTTCTTT.

The chain combines TRBV27 with TRBJ1-2; 9 bases agree with TRBD1. The V gene's germline CDR1 is MNHEY and CDR2 SMNVEV (reference sequence). This CDR3 is built from 15 residues. The V and J ends lost 5 bases and 4 bases, in that order; junction bases with no gene match: 8. CDR3 amino acids: CASSPRTGAGYGYTF. The CDR3 nucleotides are TGTGCCAGCAGTCCCCGGACAGGGGCGGGCTATGGCTACACCTTC.

About this clone: The junction shows a germline mismatch at one end, possibly a read error. This rearrangement joins TRBV7-8 to TRBJ1-2; weak D call: TRBD1 (6 bases). This CDR3 contains 13 residues. The germline gives CDR1 SGHVS, CDR2 FQNEAQ. The CDR3 nucleotides are TGTGCCAGCAGCCAACCCAACGCGGGGGGCTACGCCTTC. Protein product: CASSQPNAGGYAF. Full variable domain (rest looked up from reference TRBV7-8 and TRBJ1-2): GAGVSQSPRYKVAKRGQDVALRCDPISGHVSLFWYQQALGQGPEFLTYFQNEAQLDKSGLPSDRFFAERPEGSVSTLKIQRTQQEDSAVYLCASSQPNAGGYAFGSGTRLTVV.

The chain joins TRBV7-6 to TRBJ1-1; tentative D call: TRBD1 (6 bases). CDR1 is SGHVS, CDR2 FNYEAQ, per germline. This CDR3 is 14 amino acids long. Trimming stripped 7 bases from V and 3 bases from J, with 15 bases between. CDR3 DNA sequence: TGTGCCAGCACCGACACAGGGAGAGACACTGAAGCTTTCTTT. It encodes CASTDTGRDTEAFF.

The rearrangement joins TRBV4-3 to TRBJ2-1, with a possible D match to TRBD2 (6 bases). Germline V lookup: CDR1 LGHNA, CDR2 YSLEER. The length of the CDR3 is 17 residues. V lost 2 bases and J 3 bases, leaving 17 bases between the germline ends. The chain's CDR3 is CASSQQPGLGGYNEQFF. CDR3 coding DNA: TGCGCCAGCAGCCAACAACCGGGACTGGGGGGCTACAATGAGCAGTTCTTC.

The V gene is TRBV27, the J gene TRBJ2-5, with a tentative D call TRBD2 (6 bases). Trimming shortened V by 5 bases and J by 7 bases, and 17 bases separated the two germline ends. Germline assignment: CDR1 MNHEY and CDR2 SMNVEV (reference sequence). There are 14 residues in the CDR3. The CDR3 DNA is TGTGCCAGCAGTCCCGCGGACTACTGGGGGACCCAGTACTTC. Its translation: CASSPADYWGTQYF.

The rearrangement joins TRBV27 to TRBJ2-7; 7 bases agree with TRBD1. CDR3 length equals 14 residues. The trim removed 9 bases at V and 5 bases at J, leaving 13 bases unmatched. Germline CDR1 reads MNHEY; CDR2 reads SMNVEV (reference sequence). CDR3 sequence: CARLDDRVVHEQYV. In DNA, the CDR3 is TGTGCCAGATTGGATGACAGGGTGGTCCACGAGCAGTACGTC.

The rearrangement uses TRBV6-6 and TRBJ1-1, with 7 bases fitting TRBD1. The CDR3 extends over 14 amino acids. The V gene's germline CDR1 is MNHNY and CDR2 SVGAGI (reference sequence). J gave up 6 bases and V 6 bases, and 10 bases lay outside the gene matches. The CDR3 DNA reads as TGTGCCAGCAGCTTTCTACTTGGGACAGCTGAAGCTTTCTTT. Translation: CASSFLLGTAEAFF.

This sequence joins TRBV6-1 and TRBJ1-3, with 7 bases matching TRBD1. The junction had 7 bases not matched to a gene; V was cut back by 3 bases and J by 2 bases. Germline V lookup: CDR1 MNHNS, CDR2 SASEGT. The CDR3 spans 16 residues. The CDR3, as DNA: TGTGCCAGCAGTGATCTTTCCGGGACAGCTGGAAACACCATATATTTT. Amino acids: CASSDLSGTAGNTIYF.